A single sample gave rise to the 14 T cell receptor beta chains below, sequenced in a study of T cell repertoires in cytomegalovirus infection. Each CDR3 protein is one row after TCRdb ran MiXCR on the reads. This sample carries about 740,000 distinct CDR3 sequences, about 40% of them seen once, and the ten largest clones take 2.5% to 3.5%. The specimen was PBMCs. These receptors were collected from a human donor in good health (CMV status not recorded). Some clones in this sample may be carry-over from other donors' samples.

Only a few counts were recorded for this clonotype. This chain uses TRBV12-3 or TRBV12-4 with TRBJ2-7, with unresolved D. V lost 6 bases, J lost 5 bases, and 11 bases lay in between. The CDR3 spans 12 residues. The CDR3 DNA reads TGTGCCAGCAGGTTGAGTGGGGACGAGCAGTACTTC. This translates into CASRLSGDEQYF.

The chain combines TRBV7-2 with TRBJ1-5, with 8 positions matching TRBD1. The length of the CDR3 is 16 residues. V lost 2 bases to trimming and J lost 4 bases; unmatched junction nucleotides: 7. Germline-derived CDR1 and CDR2 are SGHTA and FQGNSA. The chain's CDR3 is CASSLYGTGGNQPQHF. CDR3 coding DNA: TGTGCCAGCAGCTTATACGGGACAGGCGGAAATCAGCCCCAGCATTTT.

The chain couples TRBV14 to TRBJ2-1, with 8 bases matching TRBD2. V was pared by 1 base and J by 9 bases, with 11 bases of the junction left unmatched. Germline V gene data show CDR1 as SGHDN and CDR2 as FVKESK. The CDR3 covers 16 residues. The CDR3 nucleotides are TGTGCCAGCAGCCAAGCCCTGCGGGGGGTTTATAGTGAGCAGTTCTTC. This sequence encodes CASSQALRGVYSEQFF.

This clonotype has more than one count but fewer than ten. J is TRBJ1-2 and V is TRBV10-3, with 7 bases matching TRBD1. Germline V gene sequence: CDR1 ENHRY, CDR2 SYGVKD. J gave up 4 bases and V 8 bases, and 16 bases lay outside the gene matches. The CDR3 runs to 16 residues. The chain's CDR3 is CAIEPGDSLISYGYTF. The CDR3 bases are TGTGCCATCGAGCCTGGGGACAGCCTCATTTCCTATGGCTACACCTTC.

As for this clonotype: The junction differs from germline at one of its ends, possibly a read error. The chain is built from TRBV6-8 and TRBJ1-6, with D possibly matching TRBD1 (5 bases). CDR1 and CDR2 from the germline V gene are MNHGY and SAAAGT. The CDR3 loop spans 15 amino acids. The CDR3 reads CDSSYSGRYNSPLHF. The CDR3 region has the DNA TGTGACAGCAGTTACTCGGGACGGTATAATTCACCCCTCCACTTT.

The chain is built from TRBV6-6 and TRBJ1-1, with D possibly matching TRBD1 (5 bases). The CDR3 spans 13 residues. The ends were cut back, 7 bases at V and 7 bases at J, with 16 bases in the middle. Looked up from germline, CDR1 is MNHNY and CDR2 is SVGAGI (reference sequence). CDR3 sequence: CASKRGRPFEAFF. The CDR3 DNA is TGTGCCAGCAAAAGGGGACGTCCATTTGAAGCTTTCTTT.

The chain combines TRBV12-3 or TRBV12-4 with TRBJ2-3; D unresolved. V was pared by 2 bases and J by 4 bases, with 10 bases between. The CDR3 loop spans 14 amino acids. Here the CDR3 DNA reads TGTGCCAGCAGTTTATCGGTGGACCCAGATACGCAGTATTTT. It codes for CASSLSVDPDTQYF.

About this clonotype itself: A much larger clone sits a single nucleotide away, making a read error possible. In this CDR3 the conserved last residue, phenylalanine or tryptophan, is missing, so a read error is likely. The CDR3 region has the DNA TGTGCCAGCAGTGAACGGACAGGACAGGTTCAGCCCCAGCATTCT. Its translation: CASSERTGQVQPQHS. The rearrangement links TRBV6-1 to TRBJ1-5, with 7 bases matching TRBD1. This CDR3 is built from 15 residues. CDR1 MNHNS and CDR2 SASEGT come from the germline V gene. V was pared by 2 bases and J by 6 bases, with 7 bases of the junction left unmatched.

This chain connects TRBV20-1 to TRBJ2-5, with 10 bases fitting TRBD2. The CDR3 totals 17 residues. CDR1 is DFQATT, CDR2 SNEGSKA, per germline (reference sequence). V gave up 4 bases and J gave up 4 bases; unmatched junction bases: 15. Written as DNA, the CDR3 is TGCAGTGCTACTACTTCTAGCGGGAGCATGTTCGGAGAGACCCAGTACTTC. It encodes CSATTSSGSMFGETQYF.

This clonotype was counted a few times. V usage is TRBV6-1 and J usage is TRBJ2-1; TRBD2 aligns across 10 bases. The V gene's germline CDR1 is MNHNS and CDR2 SASEGT. This CDR3 contains 12 residues. Trimming at V came to 8 bases and at J to 8 bases, leaving 3 bases not matched to a gene. The CDR3 region is CASLAGVHEQFF. As DNA, the CDR3 is TGTGCCAGCCTAGCGGGAGTGCATGAGCAGTTCTTC.

V is TRBV7-8 and J is TRBJ2-5; TRBD2 matches at 7 bases. The J segment lost 1 base and the V segment lost 9 bases, leaving 14 bases of the junction unmatched. The CDR3 runs 16 residues. Germline V gene data show CDR1 as SGHVS and CDR2 as FQNEAQ. The CDR3 DNA is TGTGCCAGTAGCGATGGGACTATGTTTATCCAAGAGACCCAGTACTTC. Encoded protein: CASSDGTMFIQETQYF.

This clonotype was counted ten times or more. The chain is built from TRBV7-2 and TRBJ2-7; 12 positions agree with TRBD2. The CDR3 sequence is 14 residues long. V lost 5 bases, J lost 2 bases, and 1 base stayed unmatched. Per germline, CDR1 SGHTA and CDR2 FQGNSA. CDR3 in DNA: TGTGCCAGCAGCCCTAGCGGGAGGGCCTACGAGCAGTACTTC. Protein sequence: CASSPSGRAYEQYF. Supplemented by reference TRBV7-2 and TRBJ2-7, the full variable domain reads GAGVSQSPSNKVTEKGKDVELRCDPISGHTALYWYRQSLGQGLEFLIYFQGNSAPDKSGLPSDRFSAERTGGSVSTLTIQRTQQEDSAVYLCASSPSGRAYEQYFGPGTRLTVT.

J is TRBJ2-7 and V is TRBV2; 10 nucleotides line up with TRBD2. The V segment lost 4 bases and the J segment 4 bases; nucleotides outside the gene matches: 4. The germline V gene has CDR1 SNHLY and CDR2 FYNNEI. This CDR3 contains 14 residues. CDR3 in DNA: TGTGCCAGCAGTGGTTCTAGCGGGAGATACGAGCAGTACTTC. Its translation is CASSGSSGRYEQYF.

This clonotype was observed a handful of times. This sequence joins TRBV6-6 and TRBJ2-6; TRBD2 matches at 7 bases. Germline-derived CDR1 and CDR2 are MNHNY and SVGAGI (reference sequence). V trimming: 0 bases; J trimming: 2 bases; junction bases outside the gene matches: 10. There are 19 residues in the CDR3. CDR3 loop: CASSYSIFREGTGANVLTF. The CDR3 DNA follows: TGTGCCAGCAGTTACTCGATTTTCAGGGAGGGTACTGGGGCCAACGTCCTGACTTTC.